Listed below are T cell receptor beta chains from one sample, sequenced in a study of shared clonotypes between healthy human individuals. Here immunoSEQ multiplex PCR was the method, and the copy in TCRdb shows in-frame clones only, minus some. The table lists a few million clones, more than 80% of them singletons. The sample consisted of naive CD4+ T cells from PBMCs. The receptors originated from a man between 18 and 35 years old in good health. Some clones in this sample may be carry-over from other donors' samples. Both conserved end residues are part of each CDR3. Rows give clone size only sometimes, using once, few, many, or a class for an expanded clone.

CDR3 protein,V gene,clone size,J gene
CASSEAGVRYNEQFF,TRBV7-3,-,TRBJ2-1
CASSFRGDYGYTF,TRBV7-2,-,TRBJ1-2
CASSPNGRGTDTQYF,TRBV18,once,TRBJ2-3
CASSVEGLAETQYF,TRBV9,-,TRBJ2-5
CASSLVLSGTSSYEQYF,TRBV28,-,TRBJ2-7
CASSARDTLEAFF,TRBV28,-,TRBJ1-1
CASSHSGSTDTQYF,TRBV11-3,-,TRBJ2-3
CASSQDEGARYNSPLHF,TRBV4-1,-,TRBJ1-6
CASSVSGTDTQYF,TRBV7-9,-,TRBJ2-3
CASSGGGVTNIQYF,TRBV28,once,TRBJ2-4
CASSDGTRRGDTQYF,TRBV10-2,few,TRBJ2-3
CASQQGYNSPLHF,TRBV2,-,TRBJ1-6
CASSPKAGGGVATKNIQYF,TRBV27,-,TRBJ2-4
CASSPRLTDTQYF,TRBV7-3,-,TRBJ2-3
CASSQGYSVGEQFF,TRBV4-1,once,TRBJ2-1
CSVEDWQVSYNEQFF,TRBV29-1,-,TRBJ2-1
CASSSEASGVPWTQYF,TRBV28,-,TRBJ2-5
CASSSDISGANVLTF,TRBV28,-,TRBJ2-6
CATSGYDTIYGYTF,TRBV15,-,TRBJ1-2
CASRTGQWGTNEQFF,TRBV6-5,-,TRBJ2-1
CASVRTSYEQYF,TRBV28,once,TRBJ2-7
CASSRRYRDIGELFF,TRBV21-1,-,TRBJ2-2
CASSLDRAGEIYGYTF,TRBV7-2,-,TRBJ1-2
CASSFGLARGTYNEQFF,TRBV2,once,TRBJ2-1
CASTRAVGPYEQYF,TRBV6-5,-,TRBJ2-7